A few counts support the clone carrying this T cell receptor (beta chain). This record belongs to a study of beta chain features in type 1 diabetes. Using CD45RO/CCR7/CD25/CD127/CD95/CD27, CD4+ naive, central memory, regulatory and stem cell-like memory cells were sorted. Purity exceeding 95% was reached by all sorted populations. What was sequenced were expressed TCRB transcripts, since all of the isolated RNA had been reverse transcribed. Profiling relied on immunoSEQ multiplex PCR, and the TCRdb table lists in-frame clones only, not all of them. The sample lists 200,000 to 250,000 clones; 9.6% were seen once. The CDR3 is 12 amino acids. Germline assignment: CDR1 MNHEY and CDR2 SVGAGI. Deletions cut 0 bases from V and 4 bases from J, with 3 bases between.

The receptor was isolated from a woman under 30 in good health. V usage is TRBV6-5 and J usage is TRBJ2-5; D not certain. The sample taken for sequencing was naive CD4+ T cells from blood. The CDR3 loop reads CASSYSGETQYF. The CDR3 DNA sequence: TGTGCCAGCAGTTACTCCGGAGAGACCCAGTACTTC.